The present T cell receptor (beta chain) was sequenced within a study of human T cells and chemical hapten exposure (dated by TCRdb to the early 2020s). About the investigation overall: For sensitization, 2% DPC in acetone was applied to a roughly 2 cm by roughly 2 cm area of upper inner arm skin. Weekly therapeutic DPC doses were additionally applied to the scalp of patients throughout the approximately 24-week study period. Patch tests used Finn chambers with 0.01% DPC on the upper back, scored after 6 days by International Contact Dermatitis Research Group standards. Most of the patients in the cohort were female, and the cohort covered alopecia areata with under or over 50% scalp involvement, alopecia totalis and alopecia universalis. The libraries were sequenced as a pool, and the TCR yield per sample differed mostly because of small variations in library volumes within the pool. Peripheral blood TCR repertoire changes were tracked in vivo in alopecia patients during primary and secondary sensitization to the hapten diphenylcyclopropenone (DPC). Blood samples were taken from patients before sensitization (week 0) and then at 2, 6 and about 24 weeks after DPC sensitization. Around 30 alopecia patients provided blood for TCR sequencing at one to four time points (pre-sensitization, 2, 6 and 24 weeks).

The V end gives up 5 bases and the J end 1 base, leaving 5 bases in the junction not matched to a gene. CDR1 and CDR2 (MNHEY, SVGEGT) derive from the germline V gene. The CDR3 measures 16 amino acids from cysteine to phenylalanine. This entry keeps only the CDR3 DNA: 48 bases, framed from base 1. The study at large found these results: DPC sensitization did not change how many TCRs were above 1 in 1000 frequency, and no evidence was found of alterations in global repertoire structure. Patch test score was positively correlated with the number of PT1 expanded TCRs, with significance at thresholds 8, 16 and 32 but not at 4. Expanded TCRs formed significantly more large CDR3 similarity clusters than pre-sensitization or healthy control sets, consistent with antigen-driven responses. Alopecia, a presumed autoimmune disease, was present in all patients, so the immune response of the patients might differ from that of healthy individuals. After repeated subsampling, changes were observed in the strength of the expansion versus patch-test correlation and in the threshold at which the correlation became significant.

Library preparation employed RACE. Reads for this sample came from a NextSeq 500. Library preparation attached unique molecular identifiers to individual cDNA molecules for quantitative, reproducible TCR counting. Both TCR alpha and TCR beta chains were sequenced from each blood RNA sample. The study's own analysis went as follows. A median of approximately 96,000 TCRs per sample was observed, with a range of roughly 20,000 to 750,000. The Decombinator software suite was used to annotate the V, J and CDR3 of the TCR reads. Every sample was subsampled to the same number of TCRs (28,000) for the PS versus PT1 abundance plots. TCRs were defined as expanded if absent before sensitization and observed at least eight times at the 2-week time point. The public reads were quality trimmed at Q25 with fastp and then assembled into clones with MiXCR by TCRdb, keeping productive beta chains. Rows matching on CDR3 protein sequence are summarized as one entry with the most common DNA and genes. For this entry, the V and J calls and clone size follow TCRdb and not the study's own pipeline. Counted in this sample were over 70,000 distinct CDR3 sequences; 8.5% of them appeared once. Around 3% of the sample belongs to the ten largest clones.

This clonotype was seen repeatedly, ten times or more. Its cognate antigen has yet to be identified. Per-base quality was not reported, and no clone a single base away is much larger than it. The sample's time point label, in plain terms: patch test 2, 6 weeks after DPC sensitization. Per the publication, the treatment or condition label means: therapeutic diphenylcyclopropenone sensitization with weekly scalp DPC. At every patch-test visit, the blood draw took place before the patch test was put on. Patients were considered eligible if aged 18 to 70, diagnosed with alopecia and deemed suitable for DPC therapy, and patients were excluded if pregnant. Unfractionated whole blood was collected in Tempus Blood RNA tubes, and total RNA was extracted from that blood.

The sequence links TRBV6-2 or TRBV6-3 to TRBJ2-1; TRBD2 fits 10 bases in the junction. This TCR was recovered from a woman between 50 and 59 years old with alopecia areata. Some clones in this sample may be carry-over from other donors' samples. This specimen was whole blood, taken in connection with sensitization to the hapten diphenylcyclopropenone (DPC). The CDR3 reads CASSPLAGGSYNEQFF. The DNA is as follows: TGTGCCAGCAGTCCTTTAGCGGGAGGATCCTACAATGAGCAGTTCTTC.